This TCR beta chain was captured in a study of sequential checkpoint blockade in melanoma. At the level of the study: Patients were randomized 1:1 to nivolumab-then-ipilimumab or ipilimumab-then-nivolumab first-line.

Data came from immunoSEQ multiplex PCR; TCRdb stores just in-frame clones and leaves some out. Seen here are over 10,000 clones, 70% to 80% observed once, and the top ten hold about 9.3%. This sample's treatment: randomized to nivolumab then ipilimumab (arm A) or the reverse (arm B). None of the patients previously received DNA-damaging chemotherapy. Sorted cells were live CD3+CD8+, lacking CD19 and CD56, from PBMCs. The sample consisted of CD8+ T cells sorted from blood (inferred from file names), taken from a patient given nivolumab and ipilimumab in sequence. The receptor comes from a human donor with melanoma.

DNA for the CDR3: TGTGCCAGCAGACAAAACAGGGGTAACAATCAGCCCCAGCATTTT. Its protein is CASRQNRGNNQPQHF. The chain employs TRBV27 and TRBJ1-5; 7 bases are a match to TRBD1. CDR1 and CDR2 from the germline V gene are MNHEY and SMNVEV (reference sequence). There are 15 residues in the CDR3. V shed 6 bases and J 3 bases; nucleotides not matched to a gene: 8.